This T cell receptor beta chain is drawn from a study of blood T cell repertoires in COVID-19. Using immunoSEQ multiplex PCR, the repertoire was profiled, and TCRdb retains in-frame clones only, with some absent. The profile covers over 200,000 clones, with about 83% appearing a single time and over 1% taken by the ten largest. The CDR3 extends over 13 amino acids. The V end was cut by 4 bases, the J end by 3 bases, with 9 bases between. Germline assignment: CDR1 SGHTA and CDR2 FQGTGA. The J gene is TRBJ1-1, the V gene TRBV7-3; no definite D call. The sequenced sample consisted of peripheral blood. This receptor was identified in a woman aged 30 to 39 with COVID-19, enrolled during active disease. The CDR3 DNA follows: TGTGCCAGCAGCTCCCAGTCTCACACTGAAGCTTTCTTT. Its protein product is CASSSQSHTEAFF.